The rows below give T cell receptor beta chains drawn from one sample of a study of HIV-infected patients and healthy controls. Each CDR3 protein gets one entry after TCRdb re-called the 5' RACE reads with MiXCR. The profile shows roughly 9,000 distinct CDR3 sequences, roughly 6.1% of them singletons. Sequencing input: blood. These receptors were obtained from an adult in good health. Both conserved end residues are part of each CDR3. D genes are given only for firm matches. Some rows have no size entry. The others give once, few or many, or a class for an expanded clone.

>TRBD2|TRBJ2-1|TRBV7-7|few
TGTGCTAGCAGCTCCTTAGCGGGAGCCCACAATGAGCAGTTCTTC
CASSSLAGAHNEQFF
>.|TRBJ2-5|TRBV6-2/TRBV6-3|many
TGTGCCAGCAGTTACGGTTGGACGATCCAAGAGACCCAGTACTTC
CASSYGWTIQETQYF
>.|TRBJ2-7|TRBV28|medium-sized
TGTGCCAGCAGTTCCTACGACCGACGTTCACCCTACGAGCAGTACTTC
CASSSYDRRSPYEQYF
>.|TRBJ1-2|TRBV28|medium-sized
TGTGCCAGCAGTTTATGGACCGGGGGGACCTATGGCTACACCTTC
CASSLWTGGTYGYTF
>.|TRBJ2-7|TRBV6-2/TRBV6-3|medium-sized
TGTGCCAGCAGACACGAATGGGCAGGGAGCGAGCAGTACTTC
CASRHEWAGSEQYF
>.|TRBJ2-1|TRBV7-6|medium-sized
TGTGCCAGCAGCTTAGCGGTGTCTTACAATGAGCAGTTCTTC
CASSLAVSYNEQFF
>TRBD2|TRBJ2-1|TRBV2|medium-sized
TGTGCCAGCAGATTCGGACTAGCGGCTTTATACAATGAGCAGTTCTTC
CASRFGLAALYNEQFF
>TRBD1|TRBJ1-5|TRBV6-6|few
TGTGCCAGCAGCGGGACAGCCGAGAATCAGCCCCAGCATTTT
CASSGTAENQPQHF
>TRBD2|TRBJ2-1|TRBV7-2|many
TGTGCCAGCAGCTTCCTAGCGGGGGGGCCTGGATACAATGAGCAGTTCTTC
CASSFLAGGPGYNEQFF
>TRBD1|TRBJ1-1|TRBV10-1|many
TGCGCCACCGAGACAGGGGGCAACACTGAAGCTTTCTTT
CATETGGNTEAFF
>.|TRBJ2-3|TRBV28|medium-sized
TGTGCCAGCAGTTTAGAAACAGATACGCAGTATTTT
CASSLETDTQYF
>TRBD2|TRBJ2-7|TRBV7-8|many
TGTGCCAGCAGCTTAGTAACCCGGGGGGGGGAGCAGTACTTC
CASSLVTRGGEQYF
>.|TRBJ2-7|TRBV2|few
TGTGCCGGCACCGGGACGAACTACGAGCAGTACTTC
CAGTGTNYEQYF
>TRBD1|TRBJ1-6|TRBV7-8|few
TGTGCCAGCAGCTTACAGGGGGCGAATTCACCCCTCCACTTT
CASSLQGANSPLHF
>TRBD1|TRBJ2-3|TRBV25-1|.
TGTGCCAGCAGTGATCCCGGACAGGGCGATACGCAGTATTTT
CASSDPGQGDTQYF
>TRBD1|TRBJ1-1|TRBV12-3/TRBV12-4|.
TGTGCCAGCAGTCTTGATCAGGGGGCTGAAGCTTTCTTT
CASSLDQGAEAFF
>.|TRBJ2-1|TRBV7-6|many
TGTGCCAGCAGCTCCTGGGGAGGCCCGAACAATGAGCAGTTCTTC
CASSSWGGPNNEQFF
>.|TRBJ2-3|TRBV29-1|medium-sized
TGCAGCGTTGACATAGGGGGCACAGATACGCAGTATTTT
CSVDIGGTDTQYF
>.|TRBJ2-1|TRBV7-3|medium-sized
TGTGCCAGCAGCCGCGGACTGCCTCATAGTGAGCAGTTCTTC
CASSRGLPHSEQFF
>.|TRBJ1-6|TRBV11-2|many
TGTGCCAGCAGCTTAGAACAGGGTGCTTCACCCCTCCACTTT
CASSLEQGASPLHF